This T cell receptor beta chain was recovered during a study of blood T cell repertoires in COVID-19. Turning to the study itself: COVID-19 samples collected from the United States, Italy and Spain covered acute and convalescent phases. PBMCs, B-cell-depleted T cells, or T cells were the source of the cDNA or gDNA that made up the material.

Original analysis: The assay estimated nucleated cells by amplifying reference gene primers. The protocol was immunoSEQ multiplex PCR, while the TCRdb copy is restricted to in-frame clones and leaves out a portion. V, J and clone size are those of that table, while D and trimming were read from the DNA. The data show about 190,000 clones, with 70% to 85% seen just once and approximately 13% held by the top ten. The germline gives CDR1 LNHDA, CDR2 SQIVND (reference sequence). The length of the CDR3 is 12 residues. Trimming took 5 bases from V and 7 from J, leaving 11 bases between them. V is TRBV19 and J is TRBJ1-1; no reliable D call. Sequencing was carried out using peripheral blood. The TCR sequence derives from a man between 45 and 60 years old who had recovered from COVID-19. The CDR3 coding sequence is TGTGCCAGTAGTGAATATTTCGGTGAAGCTTTCTTT. It is translated as CASSEYFGEAFF.